Listed here are 25 T cell receptor beta chains from one sample, sequenced in a study of T-cell memory formation after mild COVID-19 (dated by TCRdb to the early 2020s). Library generation was performed with 5' RACE. Reads for this sample came from an Illumina NovaSeq 6000. The public reads were quality trimmed at Q25 with fastp and then assembled into clones with MiXCR by TCRdb, keeping productive beta chains. Each CDR3 protein gets just one entry, which takes the most common genes and DNA from the rows behind it. The sample table lists some 270,000 distinct CDR3 sequences, just over 15% of them with a count of one. Of the sample, 2% to 2.5% is held by the ten largest clones. The material sequenced was PBMCs or a T cell subset sorted from them (not recorded which). The receptor set was obtained from an adult woman who had mild COVID-19 (a few samples of this study predate the infection). The sample titles of this study are shuffled in the database, so cell type and time point are left out; the donor was told from shared clones.

The sample holds a few counts of this clonotype. The J gene is TRBJ2-2, the V gene TRBV5-1, with D unclear. The CDR3 loop spans 15 amino acids. Germline-derived CDR1 and CDR2 are SGHRS and YFSETQ. Trimming left V 3 bases short and J 1 base short, with 10 bases between. The CDR3 loop is CASSSATGNTGELFF. For the CDR3, the DNA is TGCGCCAGCAGCTCTGCAACGGGGAACACCGGGGAGCTGTTTTTT.

The chain links TRBV12-3 or TRBV12-4 to TRBJ2-3; unclear D gene. The CDR3 totals 14 residues. V dropped 5 bases and J dropped 7 bases, with 16 bases sitting between them. Written as DNA, the CDR3 is TGTGCCAGCAGTCTTGGAGAGGTTGTAAATACGCAGTATTTT. Amino acids: CASSLGEVVNTQYF.

This clonotype has a handful of counts. This chain joins TRBV4-1 and TRBJ2-6; D possibly uses TRBD1 or TRBD2 (5 bases each). In germline, CDR1 is MGHRA, CDR2 YSYEKL. The ends were cut back, 2 bases at V and 1 base at J, with 15 bases in the middle. The CDR3 is 18 residues long. Written as DNA, the CDR3 is TGCGCCAGCAGCCAATCCGGGACGGCGATTTCTGGGGCCAACGTCCTGACTTTC. Residues: CASSQSGTAISGANVLTF.

This sequence joins TRBV12-3 or TRBV12-4 and TRBJ1-5; D unresolved. This CDR3 has 15 amino acids. Trimming shortened V by 8 bases and J by 1 base, and 15 bases separated the two germline ends. The CDR3 spells CASLRWTQSNQPQHF. The CDR3 nucleotides read TGTGCCAGCCTCCGATGGACCCAGAGCAATCAGCCCCAGCATTTT.

This clonotype appeared many times. This rearrangement joins TRBV18 to TRBJ2-1; TRBD2 matches at 10 bases. With V trimmed by 4 bases and J by 0 bases, 3 bases remained unmatched. The germline V gene encodes CDR1 KGHSH and CDR2 LQKENI. CDR3 length equals 16 residues. DNA for the CDR3: TGTGCCAGCTCACGAACTAGCGGGATCTCCTACAATGAGCAGTTCTTC. Its protein is CASSRTSGISYNEQFF.

The rearrangement uses TRBV10-3 and TRBJ2-2; the D gene could be TRBD1 or TRBD2 (5 bases each). Germline-derived CDR1 and CDR2 are ENHRY and SYGVKD. The CDR3 is made up of 13 amino acids. Trimming shortened V by 3 bases and J by 5 bases, and 7 bases separated the two germline ends. As DNA, the CDR3 is TGTGCCATCAGTGAAGAGGGGACCGGGGAGCTGTTTTTT. Amino acid sequence: CAISEEGTGELFF.

This clonotype was found a few times. The CDR3 loop reads CAIMKAGGKLFF. The CDR3 bases are TGTGCCATCATGAAAGCGGGTGGAAAACTGTTTTTT. The chain carries TRBV10-3 and TRBJ1-4; D call uncertain. V lost 7 bases to trimming and J lost 10 bases, with 13 bases between them. The CDR3 totals 12 residues. Germline assignment: CDR1 ENHRY and CDR2 SYGVKD.

The chain uses TRBV5-1 and TRBJ1-1; D perhaps matches TRBD1 (6 bases). Germline CDR1 and CDR2: SGHRS and YFSETQ. CDR3 size: 14 residues. V lost 5 bases, J lost 1 base, and 12 bases lay in between. The CDR3 DNA follows: TGCGCCAGCAGTGTGACAGGCTCGAACACTGAAGCTTTCTTT. Its protein product is CASSVTGSNTEAFF.

This clonotype was found a few times. The rearrangement joins TRBV30 to TRBJ1-3; D gene uncertain. CDR1 and CDR2 (germline): GTSNPN, SVGIG (reference sequence). This CDR3 has 15 residues. Trimming left V 2 bases short and J 2 bases short, with 13 bases between. CDR3 coding DNA: TGTGCCTGGAGTATTTCGGGTCACACTGGAAACACCATATATTTT. This translates into CAWSISGHTGNTIYF.

This clonotype has ten or more counts. J is TRBJ1-2 and V is TRBV7-3; 8 bases agree with TRBD1. This CDR3 is 14 amino acids long. Germline V gene data show CDR1 as SGHTA and CDR2 as FQGTGA. V gave up 4 bases and J gave up 0 bases; unmatched junction bases: 1. The CDR3 DNA follows: TGTGCCAGCAGCTCGGGACAGGCTAACTATGGCTACACCTTC. It specifies CASSSGQANYGYTF.

J is TRBJ2-3 and V is TRBV30; a weak D match, TRBD2 (5 bases). Per the germline V gene, CDR1 is GTSNPN and CDR2 is SVGIG (reference sequence). The length of the CDR3 is 14 residues. V gave up 0 bases and J gave up 2 bases, with 9 bases separating them. The CDR3 DNA is TGTGCCTGGAGTGTACTAGTGATCACAGATACGCAGTATTTT. Its protein product is CAWSVLVITDTQYF.

J is TRBJ2-7 and V is TRBV3-1, with 7 positions matching TRBD1. The CDR3 contains 14 residues. Germline V gene data show CDR1 as LGHDT and CDR2 as YNNKEL (reference sequence). V lost 3 bases to trimming and J lost 0 bases; unmatched junction nucleotides: 2. The CDR3: CASSQGTVSYEQYF. CDR3 coding DNA: TGTGCCAGCAGCCAGGGGACAGTCTCCTACGAGCAGTACTTC.

This chain uses TRBV12-3 or TRBV12-4 with TRBJ2-3; 10 bases are a match to TRBD2. V shed 7 bases, J shed 4 bases, and the junction held 11 bases outside the gene matches. The CDR3 extends over 16 amino acids. CDR3 in amino acids: CASKRTSGAPADTQYF. In DNA form, the CDR3 reads TGTGCCAGCAAAAGGACTAGCGGAGCTCCGGCAGATACGCAGTATTTT.

This clonotype was seen repeatedly, ten times or more. The rearrangement joins TRBV29-1 to TRBJ2-4; D is perhaps TRBD2 (6 bases). V was trimmed by 3 bases and J by 11 bases, leaving 17 bases between them. This CDR3 comprises 13 residues. CDR1 is SQVTM, CDR2 ANQGSEA, per germline. CDR3 coding DNA: TGCAGCGTTGAGTCCGACCGGGGAGGATTTCAGTACTTC. Amino acid sequence: CSVESDRGGFQYF. Combining the CDR3 with reference TRBV29-1 and TRBJ2-4 gives the whole variable domain SAVISQKPSRDICQRGTSLTIQCQVDSQVTMMFWYRQQPGQSLTLIATANQGSEATYESGFVIDKFPISRPNLTFSTLTVSNMSPEDSSIYLCSVESDRGGFQYFGAGTRLSVL.

This clonotype turned up a few times. The CDR3 sequence is CASSNPTGGKETQYF. CDR3 bases: TGTGCCAGCAGCAACCCGACAGGGGGCAAAGAGACCCAGTACTTC. The rearrangement joins TRBV7-8 to TRBJ2-5; the match to TRBD1 covers 10 bases. V shed 5 bases, J shed 3 bases, and the junction held 6 bases outside the gene matches. This CDR3 is built from 15 residues. Germline CDR1 is SGHVS and CDR2 is FQNEAQ.

The table lists this clonotype with a count of one. This chain links TRBV6-8 with TRBJ1-1, with D hard to call. CDR1 is MNHGY, CDR2 SAAAGT, per germline. V gave up 1 base and J gave up 8 bases, with 23 bases separating them. This CDR3 is built from 17 residues. The CDR3 protein is CASSYFLTYRYGGEAFF. DNA for the CDR3: TGTGCCAGCAGTTACTTCCTGACATATCGATACGGAGGGGAAGCTTTCTTT.

This clonotype came up a few times. V and J are TRBV6-2 or TRBV6-3 and TRBJ2-7, with 11 bases lining up with TRBD2. CDR1 MNHEY and CDR2 SVGEGT come from the germline V gene. The V segment lost 6 bases and the J segment 2 bases; nucleotides outside the gene matches: 6. The CDR3 contains 15 residues. CDR3 sequence: CASSPGTSGTYEQYF. CDR3 nucleotides: TGTGCCAGCAGCCCGGGGACTAGCGGTACCTACGAGCAGTACTTC.

This clonotype was seen a handful of times. CDR3 protein: CASSQGYGVNTEAFF. CDR3 bases: TGTGCCAGCAGCCAAGGTTATGGGGTGAACACTGAAGCTTTCTTT. V gene TRBV5-5 combines with J gene TRBJ1-1; D remains unclear. The V end was cut by 4 bases, the J end by 0 bases, with 13 bases between. The germline V gene has CDR1 SGHKS and CDR2 YYEKEE (reference sequence). The CDR3 runs to 15 residues.

The chain uses TRBV24-1 and TRBJ2-6; D gene unclear. Germline V gives CDR1 KGHDR, CDR2 SFDVKD. V was trimmed by 3 bases and J by 4 bases, leaving 6 bases between them. The CDR3 loop spans 14 amino acids. The CDR3: CATSDPVGANVLTF. CDR3 coding DNA: TGTGCCACCAGTGATCCGGTGGGGGCCAACGTCCTGACTTTC.

The CDR3 DNA sequence: TGCGCCAGCAGCCGACAGGGAGGTGATGAAAAACTGTTTTTT. Translating it yields CASSRQGGDEKLFF. The chain links TRBV5-1 to TRBJ1-4; 7 bases are a match to TRBD1. Looked up from germline, CDR1 is SGHRS and CDR2 is YFSETQ. The CDR3 runs 14 residues. V lost 4 bases, J lost 6 bases, and 6 bases stayed unmatched.

The J gene is TRBJ2-3, the V gene TRBV2, with 8 bases identical to TRBD1. The CDR3 is 13 amino acids. Germline values: CDR1 SNHLY, CDR2 FYNNEI. Unmatched junction bases numbered 5, after V lost 6 bases and J lost 6 bases. CDR3 loop: CASRQGASDTQYF. The CDR3 nucleotides read TGTGCCAGCAGGCAGGGGGCGTCGGATACGCAGTATTTT.

This clonotype was detected a few times. The chain has TRBV20-1 and TRBJ1-1; 7 nucleotides match TRBD1. The V gene's germline CDR1 is DFQATT and CDR2 SNEGSKA (reference sequence). CDR3 size: 12 residues. V trimming: 7 bases; J trimming: 1 base; junction bases outside the gene matches: 3. The CDR3 DNA is TGCAGTGTAGGGGGCGCGAACACTGAAGCTTTCTTT. This gives the protein CSVGGANTEAFF.

The rearrangement links TRBV10-3 to TRBJ2-1; 8 nucleotides line up with TRBD1. The germline gives CDR1 ENHRY, CDR2 SYGVKD. The junction had 10 bases not matched to a gene; V was cut back by 5 bases and J by 7 bases. The CDR3 loop spans 15 amino acids. The CDR3 protein is CAISRPGQVGNEQFF. In DNA form, the CDR3 reads TGTGCCATCAGTAGACCGGGACAGGTGGGGAATGAGCAGTTCTTC.

The gene calls are TRBV12-3 or TRBV12-4 and TRBJ1-6; D unclear. The CDR3 contains 12 residues. Trimming removed 5 bases from V and 4 bases from J, with 3 bases in between. DNA for the CDR3: TGTGCCAGCAGTCAATATAATTCACCCCTCCACTTT. This gives the protein CASSQYNSPLHF.

This clonotype was recorded a few times. V is TRBV5-6 and J is TRBJ2-7, with D possibly TRBD1 on 5 matching bases. Germline V gene lookup returns CDR1 SGHDT and CDR2 YYEEEE. The CDR3 contains 11 residues. V was clipped by 4 bases and J by 9 bases, with 11 bases between them. CDR3 nucleotides: TGTGCCAGCAGCATCGGCCAGGGGCAGTACTTC. Protein sequence: CASSIGQGQYF. The variable domain in full, completed from reference TRBV5-6 and TRBJ2-7, reads DAGVTQSPTHLIKTRGQQVTLRCSPKSGHDTVSWYQQALGQGPQFIFQYYEEEERQRGNFPDRFSGHQFPNYSSELNVNALLLGDSALYLCASSIGQGQYFGPGTRLTVT.